This TCR beta chain comes out of a study of OX40 agonist ivuxolimab in advanced cancers. Looking at the study overall: Averaging about 60 years in age, with a range of roughly 20 to 90, the cohort was approximately 84% male. One hepatocellular carcinoma and two cutaneous melanoma patients partially responded.

The protocol was immunoSEQ multiplex PCR, while the TCRdb copy is restricted to in-frame clones and leaves out a portion. The sample has about 64,000 clones; about 88% are singletons. The sequenced sample was CD4+ or CD8+ T cells sorted from blood, obtained in a trial of the OX40 agonist ivuxolimab. The clonotype comes from an adult with an advanced solid tumor such as melanoma, head and neck, liver or kidney cancer.

This CDR3 is CASSPPGQVFEKLFF. CDR3 coding DNA: TGTGCCAGCTCACCACCCGGACAGGTCTTTGAAAAACTGTTTTTT. The gene calls are TRBV18 and TRBJ1-4; 7 nucleotides match TRBD1. V gave up 0 bases and J gave up 7 bases; unmatched junction bases: 5. This CDR3 is 15 amino acids long. Per the germline V gene, CDR1 is KGHSH and CDR2 is LQKENI. Full variable domain (missing parts from reference TRBV18 and TRBJ1-4): NAGVMQNPRHLVRRRGQEARLRCSPMKGHSHVYWYRQLPEEGLKFMVYLQKENIIDESGMPKERFSAEFPKEGPSILRIQQVVRGDSAAYFCASSPPGQVFEKLFFGSGTQLSVL.